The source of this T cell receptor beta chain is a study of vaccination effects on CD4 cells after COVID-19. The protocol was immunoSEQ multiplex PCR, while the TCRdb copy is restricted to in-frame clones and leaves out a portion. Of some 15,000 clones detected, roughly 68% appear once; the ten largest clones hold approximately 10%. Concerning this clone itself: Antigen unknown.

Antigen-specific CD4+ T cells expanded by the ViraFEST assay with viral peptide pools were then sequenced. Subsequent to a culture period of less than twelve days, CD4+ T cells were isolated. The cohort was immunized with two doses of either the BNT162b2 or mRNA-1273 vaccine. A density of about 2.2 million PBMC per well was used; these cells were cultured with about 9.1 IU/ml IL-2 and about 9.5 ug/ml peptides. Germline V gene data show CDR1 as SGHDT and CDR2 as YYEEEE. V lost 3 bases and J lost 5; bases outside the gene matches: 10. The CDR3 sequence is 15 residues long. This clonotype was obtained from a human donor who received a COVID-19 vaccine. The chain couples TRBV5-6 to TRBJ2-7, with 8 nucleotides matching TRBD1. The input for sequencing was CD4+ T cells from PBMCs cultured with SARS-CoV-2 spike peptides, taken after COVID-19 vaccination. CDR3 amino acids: CASSSRQGNMHEQYF. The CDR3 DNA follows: TGTGCCAGCAGCTCCCGACAGGGGAATATGCACGAGCAGTACTTC.